Shown below are 18 T cell receptor beta chains from a single sample sequenced in a study of identical twins. Each CDR3 protein gets one entry after TCRdb re-called the 5' RACE reads with MiXCR. The table has about 890,000 distinct CDR3 sequences, more than 9% seen once; the top ten hold around 1.5%. Another study also made use of these data, one on yellow fever vaccine responses in identical twins.

What was sequenced was PBMCs. These receptors were collected from a woman aged 18-30 years in good health.

The rearrangement joins TRBV20-1 to TRBJ2-3; D gene uncertain. CDR1 is DFQATT and CDR2 is SNEGSKA in the germline V gene (reference sequence). The V end was cut by 0 bases, the J end by 2 bases, with 12 bases between. The CDR3 is made up of 15 amino acids. Written as DNA, the CDR3 is TGCAGTGCTAGAGATCGACTCCAGAACACAGATACGCAGTATTTT. Protein: CSARDRLQNTDTQYF.

J is TRBJ2-5 and V is TRBV20-1, with 7 positions matching TRBD2. V lost 3 bases, J lost 1 base, and 8 bases stayed unmatched. Germline CDR1 and CDR2: DFQATT and SNEGSKA (reference sequence). CDR3 size: 15 residues. The CDR3 loop reads CSASLWASGQETQYF. The CDR3 DNA reads as TGCAGTGCTAGTCTGTGGGCTAGCGGCCAAGAGACCCAGTACTTC.

The J gene is TRBJ2-4, the V gene TRBV2; D uncertain. Germline V gene data show CDR1 as SNHLY and CDR2 as FYNNEI. V dropped 2 bases and J dropped 0 bases, with 11 bases sitting between them. This CDR3 is built from 16 residues. CDR3 region: CASSEYNTRAKNIQYF. The CDR3, as DNA: TGTGCCAGCAGTGAATATAACACCCGAGCCAAAAACATTCAGTACTTC.

CDR3 region: CASSRGREAEAFF. The CDR3 DNA follows: TGTGCCAGCAGTAGGGGGCGCGAAGCTGAAGCTTTCTTT. V and J are TRBV2 and TRBJ1-1; TRBD1 aligns across 7 bases. V was clipped by 5 bases and J by 6 bases; unmatched bases: 6. The CDR3 is made up of 13 amino acids. In germline, CDR1 is SNHLY, CDR2 FYNNEI.

The rearrangement uses TRBV28 and TRBJ1-3; tentative D call: TRBD1 (6 bases). The CDR3 is made up of 17 amino acids. The V end lost 3 bases, the J end lost 0 bases, and 15 bases lay between the germline ends. Germline values: CDR1 MDHEN, CDR2 SYDVKM. CDR3 nucleotides: TGTGCCAGCAGTTTTCTAAGCGACAGGAACTCTGGAAACACCATATATTTT. Its protein is CASSFLSDRNSGNTIYF.

The chain carries TRBV27 and TRBJ2-3; 9 bases fit TRBD2. The germline V gene encodes CDR1 MNHEY and CDR2 SMNVEV (reference sequence). With 3 bases clipped from V and 1 base from J, the junction kept 5 bases outside the gene matches. CDR3 length: 16 amino acids. For the CDR3, the DNA is TGTGCCAGCAGTTTGGCAATAGCGGGGGGCACAGATACGCAGTATTTT. This sequence encodes CASSLAIAGGTDTQYF.

This clonotype was picked up many times. The V gene is TRBV10-3, the J gene TRBJ1-3; tentative D call: TRBD1 (5 bases). This CDR3 has 16 amino acids. Trimming took off 3 bases at V and 0 bases at J, with 12 bases between the two ends. Per germline, CDR1 ENHRY and CDR2 SYGVKD. CDR3 protein: CAISDLTAISGNTIYF. The CDR3 nucleotides read TGTGCCATCAGTGACTTGACAGCGATCTCTGGAAACACCATATATTTT.

Only a few counts were recorded for this clonotype. V gene TRBV5-1 combines with J gene TRBJ1-3, with D maybe TRBD1 (5 bases). V was clipped by 5 bases and J by 0 bases, with 9 bases between them. CDR1 and CDR2 (germline): SGHRS, YFSETQ. The CDR3 totals 14 residues. The CDR3 loop is CASSGAPSGNTIYF. The CDR3 DNA sequence: TGCGCCAGCAGTGGGGCTCCCTCTGGAAACACCATATATTTT.

At least ten counts were recorded for this clonotype. The chain uses TRBV5-1 and TRBJ2-7, with a possible D match to TRBD1 (6 bases). The V gene lost 9 bases and the J gene lost 7 bases, with 29 bases spanning the gap. The CDR3 is made up of 16 amino acids. The germline CDR1 and CDR2 sequences are SGHRS and YFSETQ. The CDR3 region has the DNA TGCGCCAACTCCAGGAGGATTACAGGGAAACTTGGGGAGCAGTACGTC. Translation: CANSRRITGKLGEQYV.

The chain employs TRBV3-1 and TRBJ2-7; weak D call: TRBD2 (5 bases). CDR1 is LGHDT and CDR2 is YNNKEL in the germline V gene (reference sequence). The CDR3 is made up of 15 amino acids. Trimming pared 1 base from V and 2 bases from J, leaving 12 bases between. DNA for the CDR3: TGTGCCAGCAGCCAAGGGAAGCGGTACGCCTACGAGCAGTACTTC. This codes for CASSQGKRYAYEQYF.

This clonotype was counted ten times or more. This CDR3 is CASKHDPSTDTQYF. The CDR3 DNA follows: TGCGCCAGCAAGCACGACCCTAGCACAGATACGCAGTATTTT. V gene TRBV5-1 combines with J gene TRBJ2-3; D is undetermined. The germline V and J ends were trimmed by 6 bases and 0 bases, with 11 bases remaining between them. Germline CDR1 reads SGHRS; CDR2 reads YFSETQ. The CDR3 sequence is 14 residues long.

This clonotype was detected many times. V is TRBV20-1 and J is TRBJ2-1; TRBD2 aligns across 7 bases. The CDR3 is made up of 14 amino acids. In germline, CDR1 is DFQATT, CDR2 SNEGSKA (reference sequence). V was pared by 5 bases and J by 6 bases, with 10 bases of the junction left unmatched. CDR3 nucleotide sequence: TGCAGTGCTCCTGGACTAGTGGATTCCAATGAGCAGTTCTTC. Its translation is CSAPGLVDSNEQFF.

This clonotype was seen more than once but under ten times. CDR3: CASSVSGVNTDTQYF. DNA of the CDR3: TGTGCCAGCAGCGTCTCTGGGGTCAACACAGATACGCAGTATTTT. This sequence joins TRBV9 and TRBJ2-3; D not resolved. Germline-derived CDR1 and CDR2 are SGDLS and YYNGEE. The CDR3 has 15 amino acids. The V and J ends lost 2 bases and 2 bases respectively, with 12 bases between them.

This clonotype was detected a few times. This chain connects TRBV15 to TRBJ2-2, with a possible D match to TRBD2 (5 bases). The V gene's germline CDR1 is LNHNV and CDR2 YYDKDF (reference sequence). CDR3 length: 15 residues. Trimming removed 1 base from V and 6 bases from J, with 12 bases in between. CDR3 amino acids: CATSRVTGVAGELFF. CDR3 DNA sequence: TGTGCCACCAGCAGAGTCACCGGGGTCGCCGGGGAGCTGTTTTTT.

This clonotype was observed a few times. This chain uses TRBV28 with TRBJ2-7, with D possibly matching TRBD1 (6 bases). CDR1 MDHEN and CDR2 SYDVKM come from the germline V gene. V was pared by 5 bases and J by 3 bases, with 14 bases between. The CDR3 is 14 residues long. CDR3 nucleotides: TGTGCCAGCAGTCCGCCCGGGACAATCTACGAGCAGTACTTC. Translated: CASSPPGTIYEQYF.

The chain recombines TRBV20-1 with TRBJ2-1; a weak D match, TRBD1 (6 bases). The CDR3 has 16 residues. Trimming shortened V by 0 bases and J by 7 bases, and 19 bases separated the two germline ends. Germline assignment: CDR1 DFQATT and CDR2 SNEGSKA (reference sequence). CDR3 DNA: TGCAGTGCTAGAGATCTGGGTTGGACAGACCTTAATGAGCAGTTCTTC. Amino acids: CSARDLGWTDLNEQFF.

The table lists this clonotype with a few counts. The chain joins TRBV27 to TRBJ2-5, with D perhaps matching TRBD2 (5 bases). Germline V gene lookup returns CDR1 MNHEY and CDR2 SMNVEV (reference sequence). The CDR3 is 13 amino acids. The V end lost 7 bases, the J end lost 5 bases, and 14 bases lay between the germline ends. CDR3 in amino acids: CASTGRRSETQYF. CDR3 in DNA: TGTGCCAGCACAGGACGGAGGTCGGAGACCCAGTACTTC.

This clonotype appeared many times. V is TRBV6-5 and J is TRBJ2-3, with D unclear. The V and J ends lost 1 base and 3 bases respectively, with 5 bases between them. There are 13 residues in the CDR3. Germline V gene data show CDR1 as MNHEY and CDR2 as SVGAGI. The CDR3 DNA follows: TGTGCCAGCAGTTACTTATTTACAGATACGCAGTATTTT. Amino acid sequence: CASSYLFTDTQYF.